This entry lists 28 T cell receptor beta chains sequenced from one sample in a study of control samples from healthy donors and cancer patients. TCRdb's copy holds only in-frame clones and misses some; the assay was immunoSEQ multiplex PCR. The profile shows about 22,000 clones, 65% to 90% of them singletons. Sequencing was carried out using PBMCs. Receptor source: a man aged 55 to 70 with head and neck cancer.

V and J are TRBV19 and TRBJ2-5; D is unresolved. Germline CDR1 and CDR2: LNHDA and SQIVND (reference sequence). V gave up 2 bases and J gave up 1 base, with 11 bases separating them. This CDR3 is 15 amino acids long. This chain's CDR3 is CASSINVASQETQYF. The CDR3 region has the DNA TGTGCCAGTAGTATAAATGTCGCCTCCCAAGAGACCCAGTACTTC.

A single count supports this clone. The chain joins TRBV10-2 to TRBJ2-3; 13 nucleotides agree with TRBD2. Germline V gene data show CDR1 as WSHSY and CDR2 as SAAADI. The CDR3 contains 15 residues. With V trimmed by 6 bases and J by 6 bases, 6 bases remained unmatched. CDR3 DNA: TGCGCCAGCAGCACTAGCGGGGGGGCGGTGGATACGCAGTATTTT. Translation gives CASSTSGGAVDTQYF.

This sequence joins TRBV28 and TRBJ2-7; 8 bases map to TRBD1. Germline-derived CDR1 and CDR2 are MDHEN and SYDVKM. The CDR3 spans 13 residues. The junction had 1 base not matched to a gene; V was cut back by 6 bases and J by 0 bases. The CDR3 here is CASRQGGSYEQYF. The CDR3 DNA reads TGTGCCAGCAGACAGGGGGGCTCCTACGAGCAGTACTTC.

This clone was observed once. V usage is TRBV30 and J usage is TRBJ1-2; TRBD1 matches 11 bases. Germline loops: CDR1 GTSNPN, CDR2 SVGIG (reference sequence). The V gene end was trimmed by 4 bases and the J gene end by 3 bases; junction bases not matched to a gene: 4. The CDR3 runs to 14 residues. The DNA of the CDR3 is TGTGCCTGGACCGGGGACAGGGGGGACTATGGCTACACCTTC. Protein sequence: CAWTGDRGDYGYTF.

The rearrangement links TRBV2 to TRBJ2-1; 8 bases map to TRBD1. V dropped 1 base and J dropped 0; count of bases not matched to a gene: 2. This CDR3 is 16 amino acids long. Germline CDR1 SNHLY, CDR2 FYNNEI. The CDR3, as DNA: TGTGCCAGCAGTGAAGGGACAGGGAGCTCCTACAATGAGCAGTTCTTC. Protein sequence: CASSEGTGSSYNEQFF.

V and J are TRBV6-5 and TRBJ1-5; D is perhaps TRBD1 (5 bases). CDR1 and CDR2 (germline): MNHEY, SVGAGI. V was pared by 6 bases and J by 0 bases, with 9 bases between. CDR3 length: 14 amino acids. The CDR3 reads CASRVDSSNQPQHF. In nucleotides, the CDR3 is TGTGCCAGCAGGGTCGACAGTAGCAATCAGCCCCAGCATTTT.

The V gene is TRBV11-2, the J gene TRBJ2-7; D is tentatively TRBD1 or TRBD2 (5 bases each). V was shortened by 5 bases and J by 6 bases, with 20 bases between the two germline ends. Germline CDR1 and CDR2: SGHAT and FQNNGV. The CDR3 has 15 residues. CDR3 sequence: CASSPRGPGSGEQYF. The CDR3 DNA follows: TGTGCCAGCAGCCCGAGAGGTCCAGGGAGCGGCGAGCAGTACTTC.

This chain links TRBV6-5 with TRBJ2-2; 7 bases agree with TRBD1. Trimming removed 6 bases from V and 4 bases from J; junction bases left unmatched: 5. Germline CDR1 and CDR2: MNHEY and SVGAGI. The CDR3 spans 14 residues. DNA for the CDR3: TGTGCCAGCAGGATACAGGGGACCACCGGGGAGCTGTTTTTT. Amino acid sequence: CASRIQGTTGELFF.

V and J are TRBV6-5 and TRBJ1-1; no definite D call. V was shortened by 0 bases and J by 1 base, with 6 bases between the two germline ends. Germline CDR1 MNHEY, CDR2 SVGAGI. CDR3 size: 14 residues. The CDR3, as DNA: TGTGCCAGCAGTTACTCTCCGGGGAACACTGAAGCTTTCTTT. Amino acid sequence: CASSYSPGNTEAFF.

The chain couples TRBV28 to TRBJ2-1; D not certain. In germline, CDR1 is MDHEN, CDR2 SYDVKM. This CDR3 has 15 residues. The V gene lost 1 base and the J gene lost 7 bases, with 14 bases spanning the gap. The CDR3 protein is CASSLFVTSENEQFF. The CDR3 DNA sequence: TGTGCCAGCAGTTTATTCGTGACTTCGGAGAATGAGCAGTTCTTC.

CDR3 in amino acids: CASSLGIYNEQFF. The CDR3 DNA is TGTGCCAGCAGCTTAGGAATCTACAATGAGCAGTTCTTC. The gene calls are TRBV11-1 and TRBJ2-1; no reliable D call. This CDR3 has 13 amino acids. Looked up from germline, CDR1 is SGHAT and CDR2 is FQDESV (reference sequence). V was shortened by 1 base and J by 3 bases, with 4 bases between the two germline ends.

This clone was counted between two and nine times. The CDR3 region is CASSGLQGYSNQPQHF. The CDR3 nucleotides read TGTGCCAGCAGTGGCCTACAGGGATATAGCAATCAGCCCCAGCATTTT. The chain is built from TRBV6-1 and TRBJ1-5, with a possible D match to TRBD1 (6 bases). In germline, CDR1 is MNHNS, CDR2 SASEGT. The CDR3 runs to 16 residues. V lost 4 bases, J lost 0 bases, and 13 bases lay in between.

The chain links TRBV6-1 to TRBJ2-1; tentative D call: TRBD1 (6 bases). Trimming left V 7 bases short and J 8 bases short, with 15 bases between. Germline V gene data show CDR1 as MNHNS and CDR2 as SASEGT. This CDR3 has 13 amino acids. CDR3 residues: CASTYQGRYEQFF. The CDR3 nucleotides are TGTGCCAGCACATATCAGGGGCGGTATGAGCAGTTCTTC.

This sequence joins TRBV19 and TRBJ1-2; no definite D call. Trimming left V 6 bases short and J 2 bases short, with 4 bases between. Per germline, CDR1 LNHDA and CDR2 SQIVND (reference sequence). The CDR3 loop spans 11 amino acids. CDR3 sequence: CASRTNYGYTF. For the CDR3, the DNA is TGTGCCAGTAGGACCAACTATGGCTACACCTTC.

The CDR3 DNA reads as TGTGCCAGCAGAAGGGGGAACAATGAGCAGTTCTTC. Its protein product is CASRRGNNEQFF. This chain connects TRBV11-3 to TRBJ2-1; tentative D call: TRBD1 (6 bases). Germline CDR1 is SGHNT and CDR2 is YENEEA. Trimming took 6 bases from V and 5 from J, leaving 8 bases between them. The CDR3 length is 12 residues.

V and J are TRBV6-1 and TRBJ2-6; D ambiguous. Germline CDR1 and CDR2: MNHNS and SASEGT. The CDR3 has 16 amino acids. With 2 bases removed from V and 0 bases from J, the gap between germline ends came to 8 bases. The CDR3 DNA is TGTGCCAGCAGTGAAAGACGTGGCTCTGGGGCCAACGTCCTGACTTTC. Its translation is CASSERRGSGANVLTF.

The rearrangement uses TRBV24-1 and TRBJ1-5; unclear D gene. This CDR3 has 13 amino acids. Germline V gene lookup returns CDR1 KGHDR and CDR2 SFDVKD. The V gene lost 7 bases and the J gene lost 0 bases, with 6 bases spanning the gap. The CDR3 nucleotides read TGTGCCACCAGACAGTCTAGCAATCAGCCCCAGCATTTT. Amino acids: CATRQSSNQPQHF.

V usage is TRBV15 and J usage is TRBJ2-7; D is possibly TRBD2 (6 bases). CDR1 is LNHNV and CDR2 is YYDKDF in the germline V gene (reference sequence). With 0 bases removed from V and 3 bases from J, the gap between germline ends came to 18 bases. The CDR3 has 17 amino acids. The CDR3 reads CATSRETGRQRVYEQYF. Here the CDR3 DNA reads TGTGCCACCAGCAGAGAAACCGGGAGACAGAGAGTCTACGAGCAGTACTTC.

This chain uses TRBV7-2 with TRBJ2-1; 7 bases map to TRBD2. Germline CDR1 and CDR2: SGHTA and FQGNSA. V lost 2 bases to trimming and J lost 4 bases; unmatched junction nucleotides: 5. There are 15 residues in the CDR3. In nucleotides, the CDR3 is TGTGCCAGCAGCTTACGCGGGAGTGAATACAATGAGCAGTTCTTC. This sequence encodes CASSLRGSEYNEQFF.

The gene calls are TRBV28 and TRBJ1-2; a weak D match, TRBD1 (6 bases). Germline V CDR1 and CDR2: MDHEN, SYDVKM. CDR3 length: 16 residues. V was trimmed by 4 bases and J by 4 bases, leaving 19 bases between them. The CDR3 is CASSSPYPGVGYGYTF. As DNA, the CDR3 is TGTGCCAGCAGTTCGCCTTACCCAGGGGTTGGCTATGGCTACACCTTC.

As DNA, the CDR3 is TGTGCCAGCAGCTTAGGACAGTGGCGGACAGATACGCAGTATTTT. Translation: CASSLGQWRTDTQYF. The chain couples TRBV7-9 to TRBJ2-3, with TRBD1 as a possible D gene (5 bases). V dropped 1 base and J dropped 3 bases, with 11 bases sitting between them. The germline V gene encodes CDR1 SEHNR and CDR2 FQNEAQ (reference sequence). This CDR3 spans 15 amino acids.

The gene calls are TRBV5-5 and TRBJ2-1, with D unresolved. The CDR3 covers 18 residues. The V end lost 0 bases, the J end lost 0 bases, and 16 bases lay between the germline ends. Germline CDR1 and CDR2: SGHKS and YYEKEE (reference sequence). The CDR3 loop reads CASSLAPQRRDSYNEQFF. The CDR3 coding sequence is TGTGCCAGCAGCTTGGCCCCTCAGAGACGAGACTCCTACAATGAGCAGTTCTTC. The full variable domain, in which reference TRBV5-5 and TRBJ2-1 provide the parts outside the CDR3, is DAGVTQSPTHLIKTRGQQVTLRCSPISGHKSVSWYQQVLGQGPQFIFQYYEKEERGRGNFPDRFSARQFPNYSSELNVNALLLGDSALYLCASSLAPQRRDSYNEQFFGPGTRLTVL.

The V gene is TRBV3-1 (or the pseudogene TRBV3-2), the J gene TRBJ2-4; D possibly corresponds to TRBD2 (6 bases). CDR1 LGHDT and CDR2 YNNKEL come from the germline V gene (reference sequence). The V gene lost 0 bases and the J gene lost 1 base, with 7 bases spanning the gap. This CDR3 contains 15 residues. This CDR3 reads CASSQDSGAKNIQYF. The DNA of the CDR3 is TGTGCCAGCAGCCAAGACAGCGGGGCCAAAAACATTCAGTACTTC.

By share, this clone ranks as medium-sized. The chain couples TRBV6-5 to TRBJ1-6; no reliable D call. Trimming removed 2 bases at V and 7 bases at J, with 9 bases between. This CDR3 is 14 amino acids long. Looked up from germline, CDR1 is MNHEY and CDR2 is SVGAGI. CDR3 sequence (DNA): TGTGCCAGCAGTTACAGGGAGGTGAATTCACCCCTCCACTTT. Translating it yields CASSYREVNSPLHF.

Turning to this clone: Distinct nucleotide sequences in the sample also encode this CDR3. The gene calls are TRBV11-2 and TRBJ2-7; D gene uncertain. Trimming took 1 base from V and 2 from J, leaving 9 bases between them. CDR3 length equals 14 residues. The germline gives CDR1 SGHAT, CDR2 FQNNGV. Here the CDR3 DNA reads TGTGCCAGCAGCTTAGGCCGGGCGACCTACGAGCAGTACTTC. Residues: CASSLGRATYEQYF.

CDR3 amino acids: CASSLDIGRDKFF. The DNA for the CDR3 is TGTGCCAGCAGCTTAGATATTGGGCGGGATAAGTTCTTC. J is TRBJ2-1 and V is TRBV11-2; D is possibly TRBD2 (6 bases). CDR1 SGHAT and CDR2 FQNNGV come from the germline V gene. This CDR3 is 13 amino acids long. V lost 0 bases, J lost 14 bases, and 14 bases lay in between.

The chain uses TRBV5-5 and TRBJ2-7; 8 positions agree with TRBD1. CDR3 length: 15 residues. The ends lost 4 bases at V and 5 bases at J; junction bases unmatched: 11. CDR1 is SGHKS, CDR2 YYEKEE, per germline (reference sequence). The CDR3 bases are TGTGCCAGCAGCCGGATGTGGACAGGGAACGACGAGCAGTACTTC. Its translation is CASSRMWTGNDEQYF. Full variable domain (missing parts from reference TRBV5-5 and TRBJ2-7): DAGVTQSPTHLIKTRGQQVTLRCSPISGHKSVSWYQQVLGQGPQFIFQYYEKEERGRGNFPDRFSARQFPNYSSELNVNALLLGDSALYLCASSRMWTGNDEQYFGPGTRLTVT.

V usage is TRBV10-3 and J usage is TRBJ1-5; no definite D call. This CDR3 comprises 14 residues. Germline V CDR1 and CDR2: ENHRY, SYGVKD. V dropped 0 bases and J dropped 7 bases, with 10 bases sitting between them. This CDR3 reads CAISESKGSQPQHF. For the CDR3, the DNA is TGTGCCATCAGTGAGTCTAAAGGGAGCCAGCCCCAGCATTTT.